This T cell receptor beta chain is from a study of early T cells in non-severe SARS-CoV-2 infection. The overall study: Sequenced bulk RNA came from whole blood that was unsorted, and chains were unpaired. Study-wide points: VDJdb-based annotation leaned toward anti-spike CD8 responses and missed private and CD4 specificities.

Unique molecular identifiers tagged individual cDNA molecules. TCRdb called the 5' RACE reads again in MiXCR, with one record for every CDR3 protein. Here the sample spans around 77,000 distinct CDR3 sequences, around 12% being singletons. Points on this clonotype: Its specificity is unknown.

The CDR3 has 13 residues. The germline gives CDR1 DFQATT, CDR2 SNEGSKA (reference sequence). V dropped 6 bases and J dropped 2 bases, with 8 bases sitting between them. The sequence came from an adult who was a healthcare worker with PCR-confirmed SARS-CoV-2 infection or an uninfected control (not recorded which). The donor label of this sample is uncertain. The specimen was whole blood, collected at baseline. This chain links TRBV20-1 with TRBJ2-6; D gene ambiguous. The CDR3 DNA reads TGCAGTGCCAGAAAGGCTGGGGCCAACGTCCTGACTTTC. Protein product: CSARKAGANVLTF.